This T cell receptor beta chain was sequenced for a study of CD8 T cells in ankylosing spondylitis. Overall study results and limits: Some of the motif variants had earlier been found in reactive arthritis patients' fluid and blood. It appeared that ankylosing spondylitis blood was characterized by a TCR beta motif of eight highly homologous variants.

About this clonotype: What it binds is not known.

Making use of molecular barcodes, quantitative 5'-RACE generated TCR beta libraries. TCRdb itself ran the 5' RACE reads through MiXCR, one entry per CDR3 protein. Of roughly 160,000 distinct CDR3 sequences listed, more than 9% are singletons. The CDR3 extends over 15 amino acids. Trimming removed 1 base at V and 5 bases at J, with 12 bases between. V usage is TRBV12-3 or TRBV12-4 and J usage is TRBJ2-1; TRBD2 is a possible D gene (6 bases). The source of this sequence is a male donor with ankylosing spondylitis or in good health (not recorded which). Sequencing input: blood, either unsorted or a sorted T cell fraction (not recorded which). CDR3 nucleotides: TGTGCCAGCAGTTTAGGGCTAGCGACACACAATGAGCAGTTCTTC. The encoded protein is CASSLGLATHNEQFF.